The 25 T cell receptor beta chains below were found in one sample sequenced in a study of T cell changes during pregnancy in multiple sclerosis. Assay used: immunoSEQ multiplex PCR; TCRdb lists only in-frame clones, some missing. Of fewer than 50,000 clones in the sample, 85% to 90% were seen once. This specimen consisted of peripheral blood, obtained in the second trimester of pregnancy. The receptor source for this set is a female donor in good health, enrolled as a control in a pregnancy study.

The DNA for the CDR3 is TGTGCCAGCAGCCCGAGGACAGGGACGGAGACCCAGTACTTC. Translation gives CASSPRTGTETQYF. The chain combines TRBV7-2 with TRBJ2-5; 8 bases match TRBD1. Germline trimming cut 5 bases from V and 5 bases from J; bases unmatched to any gene: 7. This CDR3 comprises 14 residues. In germline, CDR1 is SGHTA, CDR2 FQGNSA.

This chain links TRBV27 with TRBJ2-2; 10 bases align to TRBD2. Trimming took 6 bases from V and 7 from J; bases not matched to a gene: 11. CDR1 and CDR2 (germline): MNHEY, SMNVEV (reference sequence). This CDR3 region has 16 residues. The DNA of the CDR3 is TGTGCCAGCAGCGTGGGACTAGCGTTTTCTTTCGGGGAGCTGTTTTTT. Translation gives CASSVGLAFSFGELFF.

CDR3: CASSYGGGETQYF. Written as DNA, the CDR3 is TGTGCCAGCAGTTATGGGGGGGGAGAGACCCAGTACTTC. The chain carries TRBV6-6 and TRBJ2-5; TRBD2 agrees at 7 bases. The V and J ends lost 3 bases and 4 bases, in that order; junction bases with no gene match: 2. The CDR3 spans 13 residues. Germline CDR1 and CDR2: MNHNY and SVGAGI (reference sequence).

In its sample, this clone was seen a few times. V and J are TRBV4-2 and TRBJ2-3, with a possible D match to TRBD2 (6 bases). V was cut by 0 bases and J by 4 bases, with 14 bases left in between. This CDR3 is built from 16 residues. In germline, CDR1 is LGHNA, CDR2 YNFKEQ. CDR3 nucleotide sequence: TGTGCCAGCAGCCAAGAAGGGCGGGCGGGACCAGATACGCAGTATTTT. It specifies CASSQEGRAGPDTQYF.

V and J are TRBV19 and TRBJ2-5, with D possibly TRBD1 on 6 matching bases. This CDR3 comprises 14 residues. The V end lost 3 bases, the J end lost 7 bases, and 15 bases lay between the germline ends. The germline V gene has CDR1 LNHDA and CDR2 SQIVND (reference sequence). CDR3 coding DNA: TGTGCCAGTAGTATTTTGTCAGGGGATATGACCCAGTACTTC. Its translation is CASSILSGDMTQYF.

This chain uses TRBV19 with TRBJ2-1; the match to TRBD2 covers 9 bases. V was clipped by 7 bases and J by 10 bases; unmatched bases: 14. The CDR3 sequence is 15 residues long. Germline V CDR1 and CDR2: LNHDA, SQIVND (reference sequence). CDR3 nucleotides: TGTGCCAGTACCCAAATAGGGACTAGCACACGGGAGCAGTTCTTC. It translates to CASTQIGTSTREQFF.

This clone was found once. V gene TRBV5-6 combines with J gene TRBJ2-6; the D gene is possibly TRBD2 (6 bases). This CDR3 has 15 amino acids. Germline loops: CDR1 SGHDT, CDR2 YYEEEE. The ends were cut back, 5 bases at V and 3 bases at J, with 12 bases in the middle. The CDR3 sequence: CASRGTLGGANVLTF. The DNA for the CDR3 is TGTGCCAGCAGAGGGACTCTGGGTGGGGCCAACGTCCTGACTTTC.

The V and J genes are TRBV5-1 and TRBJ2-5, with D possibly matching TRBD2 (6 bases). Germline V gene data show CDR1 as SGHRS and CDR2 as YFSETQ. The CDR3 consists of 15 residues. Trimming took off 7 bases at V and 0 bases at J, with 16 bases between the two ends. The CDR3 sequence is CASGPGLEYQETQYF. DNA for the CDR3: TGCGCCAGCGGGCCGGGACTGGAATACCAAGAGACCCAGTACTTC.

The gene calls are TRBV5-4 and TRBJ1-1, with D possibly matching TRBD1 (5 bases). In germline, CDR1 is SGHNT, CDR2 YYREEE (reference sequence). This CDR3 is 12 amino acids long. Deletions cut 10 bases from V and 1 base from J, with 11 bases between. The CDR3 DNA follows: TGTGCCTTTCGGAGGGGGAACACTGAAGCTTTCTTT. Its translation: CAFRRGNTEAFF.

The chain carries TRBV7-9 and TRBJ1-1; no clear D. The CDR3 is made up of 14 amino acids. V was cut by 1 base and J by 2 bases, with 8 bases left in between. Germline CDR1 SEHNR, CDR2 FQNEAQ (reference sequence). Here the CDR3 reads CASSLGGANTEAFF. In nucleotides, the CDR3 is TGTGCCAGCAGCTTAGGCGGAGCCAACACTGAAGCTTTCTTT.

The V gene is TRBV4-3, the J gene TRBJ2-1; 8 nucleotides match TRBD1. This CDR3 region has 17 residues. Trimming at V came to 3 bases and at J to 2 bases, leaving 9 bases not matched to a gene. Germline CDR1 is LGHNA and CDR2 is YSLEER. The CDR3 coding sequence is TGCGCCAGCAGCCACTCTCCAGGGGGCGCAACCTACAATGAGCAGTTCTTC. It specifies CASSHSPGGATYNEQFF.

The rearrangement links TRBV9 to TRBJ2-7; tentative D call: TRBD1 (6 bases). The CDR3 sequence is 14 residues long. The V end was cut by 4 bases, the J end by 3 bases, with 14 bases between. CDR1 and CDR2 from the germline V gene are SGDLS and YYNGEE. The DNA for the CDR3 is TGTGCCAGCAGCAACCGGGACACGCGCTACGAGCAGTACTTC. Translating it yields CASSNRDTRYEQYF.

In this sample, this clone turned up once. The chain carries TRBV18 and TRBJ1-5; D perhaps matches TRBD1 (6 bases). The ends were cut back, 2 bases at V and 7 bases at J, with 9 bases in the middle. The CDR3 extends over 13 amino acids. CDR1 KGHSH and CDR2 LQKENI come from the germline V gene. The CDR3 bases are TGTGCCAGCTCACCAGATCAGGGGCAGCCCCAGCATTTT. This translates into CASSPDQGQPQHF.

The CDR3: CASSPGTGRYEQYF. The CDR3 DNA is TGTGCCAGCAGCCCAGGGACAGGACGCTACGAGCAGTACTTC. The rearrangement links TRBV7-9 to TRBJ2-7; 8 positions match TRBD1. Per the germline V gene, CDR1 is SEHNR and CDR2 is FQNEAQ (reference sequence). Trimming took 5 bases from V and 3 from J; bases not matched to a gene: 6. The CDR3 contains 14 residues. Full variable domain (remainder filled in from reference TRBV7-9 and TRBJ2-7): DTGVSQNPRHKITKRGQNVTFRCDPISEHNRLYWYRQTLGQGPEFLTYFQNEAQLEKSRLLSDRFSAERPKGSFSTLEIQRTEQGDSAMYLCASSPGTGRYEQYFGPGTRLTVT.

The genes are TRBV7-2 and TRBJ1-1; 11 positions agree with TRBD1. Germline CDR1 and CDR2: SGHTA and FQGNSA. There are 16 residues in the CDR3. Trimming cost V 5 bases and J 5 bases; bases outside gene matches: 10. CDR3 nucleotides: TGTGCCAGCAGCCTCCGGACAGGGGGCTTTGGAACTGAAGCTTTCTTT. Protein: CASSLRTGGFGTEAFF.

This clone is a singleton in its sample. The chain has TRBV20-1 and TRBJ2-7; D is possibly TRBD2 (6 bases). Germline CDR1 and CDR2: DFQATT and SNEGSKA (reference sequence). This CDR3 is 11 amino acids long. The V and J ends lost 7 bases and 3 bases respectively, with 10 bases between them. CDR3 DNA sequence: TGCAGTGTAGGGACTGACTACGAGCAGTACTTC. It codes for CSVGTDYEQYF.

This chain joins TRBV7-2 and TRBJ2-5, with 9 positions matching TRBD2. Germline CDR1 is SGHTA and CDR2 is FQGNSA. The CDR3 spans 17 residues. V shed 3 bases, J shed 5 bases, and the junction held 13 bases outside the gene matches. CDR3 protein: CASSLGALAGARETQYF. The CDR3 DNA sequence: TGTGCCAGCAGCTTGGGGGCTTTAGCGGGAGCTCGGGAGACCCAGTACTTC.

This chain connects TRBV4-2 to TRBJ2-7, with a weak D call TRBD2 (6 bases). Trimming took 0 bases from V and 5 from J, leaving 17 bases between them. Germline CDR1 LGHNA, CDR2 YNFKEQ. This CDR3 is built from 16 residues. In DNA form, the CDR3 reads TGTGCCAGCAGCCAAGACCCCGGGAGTCCCTCACACGAGCAGTACTTC. Translation: CASSQDPGSPSHEQYF.

The chain joins TRBV19 to TRBJ1-2; D is perhaps TRBD1 (5 bases). Trimming took off 7 bases at V and 6 bases at J, with 21 bases between the two ends. The V gene's germline CDR1 is LNHDA and CDR2 SQIVND (reference sequence). There are 15 residues in the CDR3. The CDR3 nucleotides are TGTGCCAGTACCCCATTGCGGACACCGGGCGATGGCTACACCTTC. This gives the protein CASTPLRTPGDGYTF.

This clone was seen a single time. This chain joins TRBV2 and TRBJ2-7; a weak D match, TRBD2 (5 bases). Germline V gene lookup returns CDR1 SNHLY and CDR2 FYNNEI. This CDR3 has 14 residues. Between the trimmed V and J ends, which lost 6 bases and 0 bases, there was a span of 12 bases. CDR3 sequence reads: CASRSALASYEQYF. CDR3 DNA: TGTGCCAGCAGGTCAGCTCTAGCCTCCTACGAGCAGTACTTC. The full variable domain, completed using reference TRBV2 and TRBJ2-7, is EPEVTQTPSHQVTQMGQEVILRCVPISNHLYFYWYRQILGQKVEFLVSFYNNEISEKSEIFDDQFSVERPDGSNFTLKIRSTKLEDSAMYFCASRSALASYEQYFGPGTRLTVT.

CDR3 in amino acids: CASSLRGGAGDTQYF. The CDR3 DNA is TGTGCCAGCAGCTTACGCGGGGGGGCCGGAGATACGCAGTATTTT. This chain uses TRBV7-2 with TRBJ2-3, with 9 bases lining up with TRBD2. Germline V lookup: CDR1 SGHTA, CDR2 FQGNSA. The CDR3 length is 15 residues. V shed 2 bases, J shed 5 bases, and the junction held 5 bases outside the gene matches. The full variable domain, in which reference TRBV7-2 and TRBJ2-3 provide the parts outside the CDR3, is GAGVSQSPSNKVTEKGKDVELRCDPISGHTALYWYRQSLGQGLEFLIYFQGNSAPDKSGLPSDRFSAERTGGSVSTLTIQRTQQEDSAVYLCASSLRGGAGDTQYFGPGTRLTVL.

This chain uses TRBV18 with TRBJ2-7, with a possible D match to TRBD1 (7 bases). The length of the CDR3 is 15 residues. The germline V gene has CDR1 KGHSH and CDR2 LQKENI. Trimming left V 4 bases short and J 2 bases short, with 15 bases between. CDR3 sequence (DNA): TGTGCCAGCTCACTGAAGGAGGGGGCCACCTACGAGCAGTACTTC. The encoded protein is CASSLKEGATYEQYF.

The chain has TRBV5-4 and TRBJ2-4; 9 bases map to TRBD1. The V segment lost 0 bases and the J segment 4 bases; nucleotides outside the gene matches: 5. This CDR3 has 16 amino acids. CDR1 and CDR2 (germline): SGHNT, YYREEE (reference sequence). The CDR3, as DNA: TGTGCCAGCAGCTTGGGGGACAGGGCATTTAAAAACATTCAGTACTTC. It codes for CASSLGDRAFKNIQYF.

The sample holds a few counts of this clone. The V gene is TRBV5-1, the J gene TRBJ2-4; 9 bases are a match to TRBD2. The CDR3 sequence is 14 residues long. V lost 1 base, J lost 5 bases, and 1 base stayed unmatched. Germline CDR1 and CDR2: SGHRS and YFSETQ. CDR3 protein: CASSLTSGQNIQYF. Here the CDR3 DNA reads TGCGCCAGCAGCTTGACTAGCGGGCAAAACATTCAGTACTTC.

This sequence joins TRBV2 and TRBJ2-3; 9 positions match TRBD2. V was clipped by 6 bases and J by 2 bases; unmatched bases: 9. Germline V gives CDR1 SNHLY, CDR2 FYNNEI. This CDR3 has 16 amino acids. The CDR3 region is CASRRGLAKATDTQYF. The DNA for the CDR3 is TGTGCCAGCAGGAGGGGACTAGCTAAAGCCACAGATACGCAGTATTTT.